The 20 T cell receptor beta chains listed next were all sequenced from one sample in a study of T cell changes during pregnancy in multiple sclerosis. Produced via immunoSEQ multiplex PCR; TCRdb's table is partial and in-frame only. This repertoire shows about 51,000 clones, 93% found once; its top ten account for 1.5% to 2%. The sequences come from peripheral blood, collected in the second trimester of pregnancy. These receptors were collected from a female donor with multiple sclerosis, enrolled in a pregnancy study.

The chain uses TRBV18 and TRBJ1-3; D ambiguous. CDR3 length: 17 residues. Trimming left V 4 bases short and J 2 bases short, with 18 bases between. Germline CDR1 KGHSH, CDR2 LQKENI. CDR3 region: CASSREGGWSAGNTIYF. The CDR3 bases are TGTGCCAGCTCACGGGAGGGCGGCTGGTCCGCTGGAAACACCATATATTTT.

This rearrangement joins TRBV6-5 to TRBJ2-3, with 13 bases identical to TRBD2. The CDR3 extends over 16 amino acids. CDR1 is MNHEY, CDR2 SVGAGI, per germline. Germline trimming cut 4 bases from V and 5 bases from J; bases unmatched to any gene: 6. CDR3 region: CASSSLAGGPGDTQYF. As DNA, the CDR3 is TGTGCCAGCAGTTCACTAGCGGGAGGGCCTGGAGATACGCAGTATTTT.

The rearrangement links TRBV2 to TRBJ2-3, with TRBD2 identical over 10 bases. CDR1 and CDR2 (germline): SNHLY, FYNNEI. The CDR3 is 15 residues long. With 7 bases clipped from V and 3 bases from J, the junction kept 7 bases outside the gene matches. Here the CDR3 reads CASTSGRSGTDTQYF. DNA for the CDR3: TGTGCCAGCACTAGCGGGAGATCAGGAACAGATACGCAGTATTTT.

J is TRBJ2-5 and V is TRBV10-3; weak D call: TRBD2 (6 bases). V was clipped by 6 bases and J by 8 bases, with 22 bases between them. CDR1 and CDR2 (germline): ENHRY, SYGVKD. This CDR3 has 15 amino acids. In nucleotides, the CDR3 is TGTGCCATCAGGGAGGGACTGGTCTCAAGTGAAACCCAGTACTTC. It is translated as CAIREGLVSSETQYF.

This clone was found once. This rearrangement joins TRBV29-1 to TRBJ2-5, with 9 bases matching TRBD1. CDR3 length: 16 residues. Losses at the gene ends were 1 base for V and 5 bases for J; bases not matched to a gene: 11. Germline V gives CDR1 SQVTM, CDR2 ANQGSEA. CDR3 nucleotide sequence: TGCAGCGTTGAAGGCCCGGACAGGGGTTCGGTGGAGACCCAGTACTTC. As protein: CSVEGPDRGSVETQYF.

This chain connects TRBV7-3 to TRBJ2-1; 10 nucleotides align to TRBD2. The length of the CDR3 is 21 residues. With 6 bases clipped from V and 2 bases from J, the junction kept 22 bases outside the gene matches. Per the germline V gene, CDR1 is SGHTA and CDR2 is FQGTGA. CDR3 sequence reads: CASRFPVRASGSGGPYNEQFF. CDR3 nucleotide sequence: TGTGCCAGCAGATTCCCGGTCCGGGCTAGCGGGAGCGGGGGGCCCTACAATGAGCAGTTCTTC.

CDR3 in amino acids: CASSVQRGPYNEQFF. The CDR3 nucleotides read TGTGCCAGCAGTGTCCAGCGGGGCCCTTACAATGAGCAGTTCTTC. The genes are TRBV25-1 and TRBJ2-1, with 7 positions matching TRBD2. This CDR3 has 15 residues. With V trimmed by 4 bases and J by 4 bases, 7 bases remained unmatched. Germline V gene sequence: CDR1 MGHDK, CDR2 SYGVNS.

The rearrangement uses TRBV18 and TRBJ2-2; D might be TRBD2 (6 bases). The V and J ends lost 2 bases and 4 bases respectively, with 14 bases between them. The length of the CDR3 is 16 residues. Germline CDR1 reads KGHSH; CDR2 reads LQKENI. CDR3 sequence: CASSPSRSGGTGELFF. The CDR3 DNA reads TGTGCCAGCTCACCATCGAGATCCGGGGGCACCGGGGAGCTGTTTTTT.

J is TRBJ2-7 and V is TRBV5-8; a weak D match, TRBD2 (5 bases). The CDR3 extends over 14 amino acids. Trimming removed 4 bases from V and 6 bases from J, with 17 bases in between. Per germline, CDR1 SGHTS and CDR2 YDEGEE. CDR3 nucleotides: TGTGCCAGCAGCACTTGGACTGCCCGCCGCGAGCAGTACTTC. This sequence encodes CASSTWTARREQYF.

The chain links TRBV7-3 to TRBJ2-2; TRBD2 matches at 8 bases. Germline CDR1 is SGHTA and CDR2 is FQGTGA. The ends lost 4 bases at V and 5 bases at J; junction bases unmatched: 6. The CDR3 length is 15 residues. CDR3 residues: CASSSAGVGTGELFF. The CDR3 DNA sequence: TGTGCCAGCAGCTCAGCGGGAGTAGGGACCGGGGAGCTGTTTTTT. Drawing the rest from reference TRBV7-3 and TRBJ2-2, the complete variable domain is GAGVSQTPSNKVTEKGKYVELRCDPISGHTALYWYRQSLGQGPEFLIYFQGTGAADDSGLPNDRFFAVRPEGSVSTLKIQRTERGDSAVYLCASSSAGVGTGELFFGEGSRLTVL.

V gene TRBV6-5 combines with J gene TRBJ1-2; 7 bases fit TRBD1. V was pared by 2 bases and J by 4 bases, with 10 bases of the junction left unmatched. Germline assignment: CDR1 MNHEY and CDR2 SVGAGI. The CDR3 covers 16 residues. The CDR3, as DNA: TGTGCCAGCAGTTACACCCCGACAGGGTCTGGCTATGGCTACACCTTC. Translating gives CASSYTPTGSGYGYTF.

The chain is built from TRBV9 and TRBJ1-3; 9 bases line up with TRBD1. The J segment lost 7 bases and the V segment lost 4 bases, leaving 6 bases of the junction unmatched. This CDR3 is built from 14 residues. The V gene's germline CDR1 is SGDLS and CDR2 YYNGEE. This chain's CDR3 is CASSRTGVGNTIYF. The CDR3 DNA reads TGTGCCAGCAGCCGGACAGGGGTAGGGAACACCATATATTTT. Drawing the rest from reference TRBV9 and TRBJ1-3, the complete variable domain is DSGVTQTPKHLITATGQRVTLRCSPRSGDLSVYWYQQSLDQGLQFLIQYYNGEERAKGNILERFSAQQFPDLHSELNLSSLELGDSALYFCASSRTGVGNTIYFGEGSWLTVV.

This chain uses TRBV19 with TRBJ2-1; 11 nucleotides agree with TRBD2. The CDR3 covers 18 residues. The V gene's germline CDR1 is LNHDA and CDR2 SQIVND (reference sequence). Trimming cost V 0 bases and J 6 bases; bases outside gene matches: 10. The CDR3 region has the DNA TGTGCCAGTAGTATAGATCCTCAAACTAGCGGGAGCCGCAATGAGCAGTTCTTC. It codes for CASSIDPQTSGSRNEQFF.

CDR3 amino acids: CAEGGGNQETQYF. The CDR3 DNA reads as TGTGCCGAGGGCGGGGGGAACCAAGAGACCCAGTACTTC. The chain carries TRBV7-2 and TRBJ2-5, with 8 bases matching TRBD2. The CDR3 spans 13 residues. Germline V CDR1 and CDR2: SGHTA, FQGNSA. The J segment lost 0 bases and the V segment lost 11 bases, leaving 5 bases of the junction unmatched.

In this sample, this clone turned up once. The rearrangement joins TRBV29-1 to TRBJ1-2; 9 bases are a match to TRBD1. The CDR3 is 12 amino acids. V lost 3 bases and J lost 6; bases outside the gene matches: 2. Germline-derived CDR1 and CDR2 are SQVTM and ANQGSEA. The CDR3 loop reads CSVEGQGHGYTF. The CDR3 DNA sequence: TGCAGCGTTGAGGGACAGGGCCATGGCTACACCTTC. The full variable domain, completed using reference TRBV29-1 and TRBJ1-2, is SAVISQKPSRDICQRGTSLTIQCQVDSQVTMMFWYRQQPGQSLTLIATANQGSEATYESGFVIDKFPISRPNLTFSTLTVSNMSPEDSSIYLCSVEGQGHGYTFGSGTRLTVV.

J is TRBJ2-3 and V is TRBV7-9, with TRBD1 matching 8 bases. V was pared by 1 base and J by 2 bases, with 5 bases of the junction left unmatched. Germline V gene lookup returns CDR1 SEHNR and CDR2 FQNEAQ (reference sequence). The CDR3 runs 16 residues. DNA of the CDR3: TGTGCCAGCAGCTTAGTAACAGGGGGGATCACAGATACGCAGTATTTT. Encoded protein: CASSLVTGGITDTQYF.

The rearrangement uses TRBV7-9 and TRBJ2-5; TRBD1 agrees at 7 bases. The CDR3 is made up of 15 amino acids. The germline V gene encodes CDR1 SEHNR and CDR2 FQNEAQ (reference sequence). V lost 0 bases to trimming and J lost 4 bases; unmatched junction nucleotides: 5. The CDR3 DNA is TGTGCCAGCAGCTTAGCGCCCCAGGGGGTAGAGACCCAGTACTTC. Its translation: CASSLAPQGVETQYF.

The V call is TRBV11-3, the J call TRBJ1-3; possible D gene TRBD1, 5 bases. The V and J ends lost 4 bases and 8 bases respectively, with 9 bases between them. The CDR3 runs 12 residues. CDR1 and CDR2 (germline): SGHNT, YENEEA. The CDR3 loop is CASSSRVDTIYF. CDR3 DNA sequence: TGTGCCAGCAGCTCCAGGGTTGACACCATATATTTT.

This chain joins TRBV11-3 and TRBJ1-3, with D perhaps TRBD1 (6 bases). Germline lookup yields CDR1 SGHNT and CDR2 YENEEA. Trimming cost V 4 bases and J 8 bases, with 15 bases left between them. The CDR3 consists of 14 residues. In DNA, the CDR3 is TGTGCCAGCAGCTCCTGGGGGCAAGGGGACACCATATATTTT. Translation: CASSSWGQGDTIYF.

This clone was observed once. CDR3 DNA: TGTGCCAGCTCGCCGGGGACAGGGAAGATGAACACTGAAGCTTTCTTT. Translated: CASSPGTGKMNTEAFF. The gene calls are TRBV18 and TRBJ1-1, with 9 bases fitting TRBD1. Trimming removed 6 bases from V and 0 bases from J; junction bases left unmatched: 8. The germline CDR1 and CDR2 sequences are KGHSH and LQKENI. The CDR3 is made up of 16 amino acids.